This T cell receptor (beta chain) came from a study of early T cells in non-severe SARS-CoV-2 infection. In the study overall: It was bulk RNA from unsorted whole blood that was sequenced, and the chains were unpaired.

Unique molecular identifiers were added to individual cDNA molecules. TCRdb re-called the 5' RACE reads with MiXCR, one entry per CDR3 protein. The sample gives roughly 30,000 distinct CDR3 sequences, 5.5% to 6% of which show up once; 10% to 15% is in the top ten. Study outcomes and limitations: Database matching using VDJdb favored anti-spike CD8 responses, with private and CD4 specificities left missing.

This clonotype occurred many times. Its target is unknown. The TCR was taken from an adult who was a healthcare worker with PCR-confirmed SARS-CoV-2 infection or an uninfected control (not recorded which). The sequenced sample was whole blood.

The CDR3, as DNA: TGCGCCAGCAGCGTGGGGACAGTGTCCTACGAGCAGTACTTC. Protein: CASSVGTVSYEQYF. The genes are TRBV5-1 and TRBJ2-7; 7 bases fit TRBD1. CDR1 and CDR2 from the germline V gene are SGHRS and YFSETQ. V trimming: 4 bases; J trimming: 1 base; junction bases outside the gene matches: 5. This CDR3 is 14 amino acids long.